Shown below are 12 T cell receptor beta chains from a single sample sequenced in a study of blood T cells in healthy people across ages. PCR was performed a second time for roughly 7 to 12 cycles using a sample-barcoded 5' primer and a J-beta primer mix. TCRdb recomputed calls from the 5' RACE reads with MiXCR, one row per CDR3 protein. In the table there are fewer than 1,000,000 distinct CDR3 sequences, about half of which are singletons. The sequencing input was blood. The receptor source for this set is a man older than 75 in good health.

This chain links TRBV20-1 with TRBJ2-7, with 9 bases matching TRBD2. The CDR3 loop spans 15 amino acids. J gave up 7 bases and V 3 bases, and 13 bases lay outside the gene matches. The germline V gene encodes CDR1 DFQATT and CDR2 SNEGSKA (reference sequence). The chain's CDR3 is CSASYSGGTYNEQYF. The CDR3 DNA sequence: TGCAGTGCTAGTTATAGCGGGGGAACCTACAATGAGCAGTACTTC.

This clonotype came up many times. The chain is built from TRBV7-2 and TRBJ2-1; 12 positions agree with TRBD2. J gave up 7 bases and V 0 bases, and 4 bases lay outside the gene matches. Germline V gives CDR1 SGHTA, CDR2 FQGNSA. The length of the CDR3 is 16 residues. DNA of the CDR3: TGTGCCAGCAGCTTAGCCGCTAGCGGGAGGGTGAATGAGCAGTTCTTC. Protein: CASSLAASGRVNEQFF.

This clonotype was detected a few times. This chain uses TRBV15 with TRBJ1-4; D is undetermined. The CDR3 consists of 13 residues. Trimming took off 0 bases at V and 8 bases at J, with 7 bases between the two ends. Germline V gene data show CDR1 as LNHNV and CDR2 as YYDKDF (reference sequence). For the CDR3, the DNA is TGTGCCACCAGCAGAGAAAGGTTCGAAAAACTGTTTTTT. Amino acids: CATSRERFEKLFF.

This clonotype was seen only a few times. The rearrangement links TRBV5-1 to TRBJ2-2; TRBD2 aligns across 14 bases. The CDR3 extends over 17 amino acids. The V and J ends lost 0 bases and 7 bases, in that order; junction bases with no gene match: 5. In germline, CDR1 is SGHRS, CDR2 YFSETQ. CDR3 nucleotides: TGCGCCAGCAGCTTGGAGGGACTAGCGGGAGAAGGCGGGGAGCTGTTTTTT. Translated, it gives CASSLEGLAGEGGELFF.

This clonotype has just one count. This chain links TRBV29-1 with TRBJ2-3; D uncertain. The ends were cut back, 4 bases at V and 6 bases at J, with 11 bases in the middle. Germline V gene sequence: CDR1 SQVTM, CDR2 ANQGSEA. The CDR3 totals 12 residues. The CDR3 loop reads CSVVLETDTQYF. CDR3 bases: TGCAGCGTTGTTTTGGAGACGGATACGCAGTATTTT.

The chain combines TRBV6-2 or TRBV6-3 with TRBJ2-1; 8 bases fit TRBD2. The CDR3 runs to 14 residues. J gave up 10 bases and V 2 bases, and 7 bases lay outside the gene matches. In germline, CDR1 is MNHEY, CDR2 SVGEGT. CDR3 bases: TGTGCCAGCAGTTACGCGGGAGGCACCTACGAGCAGTTCTTC. Its protein is CASSYAGGTYEQFF.

As to this clonotype: Its ends do not fully match the called genes, so a read error is possible. CDR3 nucleotide sequence: TGTGCCAGCAGTTACTCGACAGGGGACTATGGCTGCACCTTC. Its translation: CASSYSTGDYGCTF. The V and J genes are TRBV12-3 or TRBV12-4 and TRBJ1-2, with 8 positions matching TRBD1. The CDR3 loop spans 14 amino acids.

In regard to this clonotype: The conserved phenylalanine or tryptophan is not found at the CDR3 terminus, so this likely reflects a read error. The CDR3 DNA sequence: TGTGCCAGCAGTTTAGGGGGGAACCGCGGGCAGTTCTAC. Its protein product is CASSLGGNRGQFY. This chain links TRBV12-3 or TRBV12-4 with TRBJ2-1; either TRBD1 or TRBD2 may supply D (5 bases each). This CDR3 has 13 amino acids. Trimming took 1 base from V and 12 from J, leaving 13 bases between them.

V gene TRBV10-2 combines with J gene TRBJ2-1; unclear D gene. The DNA end is more similar to TRBJ2-7, so the J call may be wrong. Germline assignment: CDR1 WSHSY and CDR2 SAAADI. The CDR3 covers 14 residues. CDR3 sequence reads: CASSEQTAYNEQYF. For the CDR3, the DNA is TGCGCCAGCAGTGAGCAAACAGCTTACAATGAGCAGTACTTC.

The chain couples TRBV28 to TRBJ2-1, with D perhaps matching TRBD1 (6 bases). The CDR3 extends over 15 amino acids. Trimming cost V 3 bases and J 8 bases, with 17 bases left between them. The V gene's germline CDR1 is MDHEN and CDR2 SYDVKM. CDR3 sequence (DNA): TGTGCCAGCAGTTTGGGTGGCCAGGGGACGGATGAGCAGTTCTTC. This encodes CASSLGGQGTDEQFF.

The V call is TRBV7-2, the J call TRBJ1-4; the match to TRBD1 covers 7 bases. V shed 2 bases, J shed 8 bases, and the junction held 5 bases outside the gene matches. CDR3 length: 14 residues. CDR1 is SGHTA and CDR2 is FQGNSA in the germline V gene. The CDR3 reads CASSLPGTEEKLFF. The CDR3 bases are TGTGCCAGCAGCTTACCTGGGACAGAGGAAAAACTGTTTTTT.

There are a few counts of this clonotype. This sequence joins TRBV10-3 and TRBJ2-1; 8 positions match TRBD1. Per germline, CDR1 ENHRY and CDR2 SYGVKD. The CDR3 length is 14 residues. J lost 4 bases, V lost 6 bases, and 5 bases had no gene match. The DNA for the CDR3 is TGTGCCATCAGGCCGGGACAGGAGTACAATGAGCAGTTCTTC. Translated, it gives CAIRPGQEYNEQFF.